One and the same sample provided the 30 T cell receptor beta chains below, sequenced in a study of blood T cell repertoires in COVID-19. Assay used: immunoSEQ multiplex PCR; TCRdb lists only in-frame clones, some missing. The sample records 200,000 to 250,000 clones, around 86% being singletons. Sequenced input: peripheral blood. Receptor source: a woman older than 75 with COVID-19, enrolled during active disease.

The chain joins TRBV7-2 to TRBJ2-1; TRBD2 matches 15 bases. CDR3 length: 16 amino acids. CDR1 is SGHTA and CDR2 is FQGNSA in the germline V gene. Trimming removed 5 bases from V and 5 bases from J; junction bases left unmatched: 4. The CDR3 sequence is CASSPGTSGRHNEQFF. The CDR3 nucleotides are TGTGCCAGCAGCCCGGGGACTAGCGGGAGGCACAATGAGCAGTTCTTC. The full variable domain, with the rest looked up from reference TRBV7-2 and TRBJ2-1, is GAGVSQSPSNKVTEKGKDVELRCDPISGHTALYWYRQSLGQGLEFLIYFQGNSAPDKSGLPSDRFSAERTGGSVSTLTIQRTQQEDSAVYLCASSPGTSGRHNEQFFGPGTRLTVL.

The CDR3 DNA sequence: TGTGCCTGGGTCAAAAACACAGTGATGGGCGCCGAGCAGTACTTC. Protein product: CAWVKNTVMGAEQYF. This chain uses TRBV30 with TRBJ2-7; D is ambiguous. The germline V and J ends were trimmed by 5 bases and 6 bases, with 23 bases remaining between them. CDR3 size: 15 residues. From germline, CDR1 is GTSNPN and CDR2 SVGIG (reference sequence).

The J gene is TRBJ1-1, the V gene TRBV18, with D possibly being TRBD1 (5 bases). The germline V gene has CDR1 KGHSH and CDR2 LQKENI. V was clipped by 8 bases and J by 6 bases, with 22 bases between them. This CDR3 spans 15 amino acids. The CDR3 DNA reads as TGTGCCAGCGTGGGGAAAAACCTTAAAGGGGCTGAAGCTTTCTTT. Protein product: CASVGKNLKGAEAFF.

The chain couples TRBV28 to TRBJ1-3; 8 bases agree with TRBD1. In germline, CDR1 is MDHEN, CDR2 SYDVKM. V was pared by 2 bases and J by 7 bases, with 4 bases of the junction left unmatched. The CDR3 is 14 residues long. The chain's CDR3 is CASSLRTGRNTIYF. The DNA for the CDR3 is TGTGCCAGCAGTTTACGGACAGGGAGGAACACCATATATTTT.

The genes are TRBV11-2 and TRBJ1-2; D gene unclear. The V gene's germline CDR1 is SGHAT and CDR2 FQNNGV. The CDR3 runs 14 residues. Trimming took 3 bases from V and 3 from J, leaving 11 bases between them. The CDR3 is CASSFRGIDYGYTF. CDR3 nucleotides: TGTGCCAGCAGCTTCCGGGGAATCGACTATGGCTACACCTTC.

V usage is TRBV19 and J usage is TRBJ1-1, with 9 bases lining up with TRBD1. CDR3 length: 17 amino acids. The V gene's germline CDR1 is LNHDA and CDR2 SQIVND (reference sequence). With V trimmed by 6 bases and J by 0 bases, 11 bases remained unmatched. The CDR3 DNA reads TGTGCCAGTAGCAACTCGGACAGGGGACTGTTGAACACTGAAGCTTTCTTT. Translated, it gives CASSNSDRGLLNTEAFF.

The V call is TRBV7-9, the J call TRBJ1-6; D gene ambiguous. The CDR3 has 13 amino acids. With 4 bases removed from V and 9 bases from J, the gap between germline ends came to 10 bases. Germline V lookup: CDR1 SEHNR, CDR2 FQNEAQ (reference sequence). The CDR3, as DNA: TGTGCCAGCAGCTCAGCCGGGAGTTCACCCCTCCACTTT. This encodes CASSSAGSSPLHF.

This clone was seen only once. V is TRBV30 and J is TRBJ2-3, with D maybe TRBD2 (5 bases). Trimming shortened V by 1 base and J by 2 bases, and 13 bases separated the two germline ends. The CDR3 sequence is 15 residues long. The germline CDR1 and CDR2 sequences are GTSNPN and SVGIG (reference sequence). DNA of the CDR3: TGTGCCTGGAGTGCGTTTGCGGAGGCCACAGATACGCAGTATTTT. This translates into CAWSAFAEATDTQYF.

V usage is TRBV7-2 and J usage is TRBJ2-7, with 8 bases fitting TRBD1. Germline V gene sequence: CDR1 SGHTA, CDR2 FQGNSA. The CDR3 sequence is 15 residues long. V was clipped by 5 bases and J by 0 bases; unmatched bases: 6. The CDR3, as DNA: TGTGCCAGCAGCACTAACAGGGGGAGCTCCTACGAGCAGTACTTC. It encodes CASSTNRGSSYEQYF.

A remark on this clone: Other DNA sequences in this sample translate to the same CDR3. The gene calls are TRBV3-1 (or the pseudogene TRBV3-2) and TRBJ1-2, with TRBD1 matching over 7 bases. CDR3 length equals 13 residues. The junction had 2 bases not matched to a gene; V was cut back by 1 base and J by 6 bases. Looked up from germline, CDR1 is LGHDT and CDR2 is YNNKEL (reference sequence). CDR3 nucleotide sequence: TGTGCCAGCAGCCAAGGACAGGGAGATGGCTACACCTTC. It is translated as CASSQGQGDGYTF.

CDR3 residues: CASSPLAGASEQYF. The CDR3 DNA is TGTGCCAGCAGCCCTCTAGCGGGAGCCTCCGAGCAGTACTTC. The J gene is TRBJ2-7, the V gene TRBV7-2, with 10 bases matching TRBD2. This CDR3 region has 14 residues. Trimming took 5 bases from V and 6 from J; bases not matched to a gene: 7. CDR1 SGHTA and CDR2 FQGNSA come from the germline V gene. The full variable domain, rest sourced from reference TRBV7-2 and TRBJ2-7, is GAGVSQSPSNKVTEKGKDVELRCDPISGHTALYWYRQSLGQGLEFLIYFQGNSAPDKSGLPSDRFSAERTGGSVSTLTIQRTQQEDSAVYLCASSPLAGASEQYFGPGTRLTVT.

The chain employs TRBV6-2 or TRBV6-3 and TRBJ2-2; TRBD1 is a possible D gene (5 bases). The CDR3 has 16 amino acids. V gave up 7 bases and J gave up 4 bases, with 19 bases separating them. The germline gives CDR1 MNHEY, CDR2 SVGEGT. Here the CDR3 DNA reads TGTGCCAGCACCCCACACGTGGGGCGTGGCACCGGGGAGCTGTTTTTT. This gives the protein CASTPHVGRGTGELFF.

The chain links TRBV5-4 to TRBJ1-1; 7 nucleotides line up with TRBD1. The CDR3 spans 15 residues. The germline CDR1 and CDR2 sequences are SGHNT and YYREEE (reference sequence). J gave up 9 bases and V 0 bases, and 11 bases lay outside the gene matches. The CDR3 DNA sequence: TGTGCCAGCAGCTTGGTGACAGGGTTGGGGGAAAAAGCTTTCTTT. Translating gives CASSLVTGLGEKAFF.

V is TRBV12-3 or TRBV12-4 and J is TRBJ1-5; D might be TRBD1 (5 bases). V lost 6 bases, J lost 4 bases, and 10 bases lay in between. This CDR3 spans 13 amino acids. The CDR3 region is CASRKTENQPQHF. As DNA, the CDR3 is TGTGCCAGCAGAAAGACAGAGAATCAGCCCCAGCATTTT.

The chain uses TRBV19 and TRBJ1-2; D is perhaps TRBD1 (6 bases). Trimming removed 5 bases from V and 10 bases from J, with 20 bases in between. The CDR3 extends over 14 amino acids. Germline CDR1 LNHDA, CDR2 SQIVND (reference sequence). This CDR3 reads CASSPRQVRDDYTF. The DNA of the CDR3 is TGTGCCAGTAGTCCCCGACAGGTGCGAGATGACTACACCTTC.

The chain carries TRBV7-9 and TRBJ1-1; perhaps TRBD1 as D (5 bases). V gave up 2 bases and J gave up 4 bases, with 11 bases separating them. This CDR3 spans 14 amino acids. In germline, CDR1 is SEHNR, CDR2 FQNEAQ (reference sequence). The CDR3 region has the DNA TGTGCCAGCAGCTTATTGGGGCCCGGCACTGAAGCTTTCTTT. Translating it yields CASSLLGPGTEAFF.

This chain links TRBV6-5 with TRBJ2-3; 7 positions match TRBD2. The CDR3 has 13 residues. The germline CDR1 and CDR2 sequences are MNHEY and SVGAGI. This CDR3 reads CAGSAGAGDTQYF. In nucleotides, the CDR3 is TGTGCGGGTAGCGCGGGAGCCGGAGATACGCAGTATTTT.

The J gene is TRBJ1-2, the V gene TRBV30; D remains unclear. CDR1 and CDR2 (germline): GTSNPN, SVGIG (reference sequence). Trimming took off 0 bases at V and 8 bases at J, with 13 bases between the two ends. This CDR3 spans 13 amino acids. As DNA, the CDR3 is TGTGCCTGGAGTGTAAAGAGGGTACAAGGCTACACCTTC. It translates to CAWSVKRVQGYTF.

V usage is TRBV7-9 and J usage is TRBJ1-6; D gene uncertain. Per the germline V gene, CDR1 is SEHNR and CDR2 is FQNEAQ (reference sequence). Trimming left V 5 bases short and J 0 bases short, with 8 bases between. The CDR3 loop spans 15 amino acids. The CDR3 here is CASSARSSYNSPLHF. CDR3 sequence (DNA): TGTGCCAGCAGCGCCCGGAGCTCCTATAATTCACCCCTCCACTTT.

The V gene is TRBV9, the J gene TRBJ2-7, with 11 bases that match TRBD2. The germline V gene encodes CDR1 SGDLS and CDR2 YYNGEE. The CDR3 length is 16 residues. The junction had 11 bases not matched to a gene; V was cut back by 6 bases and J by 3 bases. In nucleotides, the CDR3 is TGTGCCAGCACCCCTTCCGGGACTAGCGGTTACTACGAGCAGTACTTC. Residues: CASTPSGTSGYYEQYF.

The chain employs TRBV20-1 and TRBJ1-5; perhaps TRBD1 as D (5 bases). Germline V gene sequence: CDR1 DFQATT, CDR2 SNEGSKA (reference sequence). Trimming stripped 3 bases from V and 6 bases from J, with 9 bases between. The CDR3 runs 12 residues. CDR3 sequence: CSASGGGQPQHF. The CDR3, as DNA: TGCAGTGCTAGTGGCGGGGGTCAGCCCCAGCATTTT.

Note on this clone: This sample also contains other DNA sequences that code for the same CDR3. The CDR3 DNA reads as TGTGCCAGCAGCTTACAGGGGGGTGACTACGAGCAGTACTTC. Translated, it gives CASSLQGGDYEQYF. V and J are TRBV7-3 and TRBJ2-7; possible D gene TRBD1, 7 bases. V lost 2 bases to trimming and J lost 3 bases, with 11 bases between them. Germline CDR1 reads SGHTA; CDR2 reads FQGTGA. The CDR3 runs 14 residues.

The rearrangement uses TRBV7-9 and TRBJ1-2; D gene unclear. Trimming left V 3 bases short and J 5 bases short, with 13 bases between. CDR3 size: 14 residues. Germline CDR1 and CDR2: SEHNR and FQNEAQ (reference sequence). The CDR3 here is CASSLPGGEYGYTF. The CDR3 coding sequence is TGTGCCAGCAGCTTGCCGGGAGGAGAGTATGGCTACACCTTC.

The rearrangement links TRBV5-4 to TRBJ2-1; 7 bases are a match to TRBD2. Trimming cost V 4 bases and J 10 bases; bases outside gene matches: 8. From germline, CDR1 is SGHNT and CDR2 YYREEE (reference sequence). This CDR3 region has 13 residues. The CDR3 protein is CASSTSGDYEQFF. CDR3 nucleotides: TGTGCCAGCAGCACAAGCGGGGACTACGAGCAGTTCTTC.

V and J are TRBV18 and TRBJ2-2; D ambiguous. The CDR3 sequence is 16 residues long. CDR1 is KGHSH, CDR2 LQKENI, per germline. Trimming left V 3 bases short and J 0 bases short, with 11 bases between. The CDR3 sequence: CASSPVLQTNTGELFF. For the CDR3, the DNA is TGTGCCAGCTCACCTGTTCTCCAGACGAACACCGGGGAGCTGTTTTTT.

J is TRBJ2-7 and V is TRBV28; the D gene is possibly TRBD1 (7 bases). The V and J ends lost 6 bases and 5 bases respectively, with 26 bases between them. The CDR3 spans 17 residues. Per germline, CDR1 MDHEN and CDR2 SYDVKM. CDR3 DNA sequence: TGTGCCAGCAGGTCCGATTTCCGACAGGGAGGTTTCGACGAGCAGTACTTC. This gives the protein CASRSDFRQGGFDEQYF.

This clone was observed a few times. Other DNA sequences of this sample code for an identical CDR3. The rearrangement links TRBV7-9 to TRBJ1-2; possibly TRBD1 for D (5 bases). V was clipped by 5 bases and J by 1 base, with 8 bases between them. Germline assignment: CDR1 SEHNR and CDR2 FQNEAQ (reference sequence). The CDR3 spans 13 residues. The CDR3 DNA follows: TGTGCCAGCAGCCCGCAGGGTAACTATGGCTACACCTTC. Translation: CASSPQGNYGYTF.

To note about this clone: The identical CDR3 is also encoded by other nucleotide sequences in the sample. The rearrangement links TRBV15 to TRBJ2-5; D gene unclear. The V end was cut by 2 bases, the J end by 5 bases, with 6 bases between. Germline V CDR1 and CDR2: LNHNV, YYDKDF (reference sequence). This CDR3 spans 12 amino acids. CDR3 sequence reads: CATSRQKETQYF. DNA for the CDR3: TGTGCCACCAGCAGACAGAAGGAGACCCAGTACTTC.

The chain couples TRBV30 to TRBJ1-1, with D perhaps TRBD1 (6 bases). Germline CDR1 GTSNPN, CDR2 SVGIG (reference sequence). The CDR3 is 12 residues long. Trimming shortened V by 3 bases and J by 7 bases, and 12 bases separated the two germline ends. CDR3 nucleotide sequence: TGTGCCTGGAGCAGGGGCCTGTATGAAGCTTTCTTT. This gives the protein CAWSRGLYEAFF.

This CDR3 reads CASSQVLGVYGYTF. CDR3 nucleotide sequence: TGTGCCAGCAGCCAAGTCCTAGGGGTCTATGGCTACACCTTC. V gene TRBV4-2 combines with J gene TRBJ1-2; possible D gene TRBD1, 5 bases. Germline assignment: CDR1 LGHNA and CDR2 YNFKEQ. The CDR3 length is 14 residues. V was cut by 1 base and J by 4 bases, with 10 bases left in between.